Presented here are 20 T cell receptor beta chains from one specimen sequenced in a study of early T cells in non-severe SARS-CoV-2 infection. TCRdb redid the calling of the 5' RACE reads with MiXCR, one entry per CDR3 protein. The sample comprises tens of thousands of distinct CDR3 sequences, approximately 14% of which are singletons, and around 4.3% rests with the top ten. Sequenced: whole blood. Receptors were obtained from an adult who was a healthcare worker with PCR-confirmed SARS-CoV-2 infection or an uninfected control (not recorded which).

In its sample, this clonotype was seen many times. The chain combines TRBV7-2 with TRBJ1-1; possible D gene TRBD1, 6 bases. Germline V gene lookup returns CDR1 SGHTA and CDR2 FQGNSA. The CDR3 totals 17 residues. V gave up 5 bases and J gave up 3 bases, with 22 bases separating them. This chain's CDR3 is CASSPTQGTLFYTEAFF. As DNA, the CDR3 is TGTGCCAGCAGCCCGACACAGGGAACCCTCTTCTACACTGAAGCTTTCTTT.

This clonotype was picked up many times. The CDR3 region is CASSSAGTGPLVYF. The CDR3 coding sequence is TGTGCCAGCAGTTCCGCCGGGACAGGCCCTTTGGTGTACTTC. The V gene is TRBV6-5, the J gene TRBJ2-7, with 8 bases matching TRBD1. V shed 4 bases, J shed 12 bases, and the junction held 14 bases outside the gene matches. Germline loops: CDR1 MNHEY, CDR2 SVGAGI. The CDR3 has 14 residues.

The chain employs TRBV9 and TRBJ1-1; D unclear. CDR3 length: 13 amino acids. Trimming left V 0 bases short and J 6 bases short, with 9 bases between. Germline V lookup: CDR1 SGDLS, CDR2 YYNGEE. CDR3 loop: CASSVVESPEAFF. CDR3 nucleotide sequence: TGTGCCAGCAGCGTAGTCGAGTCCCCTGAAGCTTTCTTT.

This clonotype was counted ten times or more. The chain employs TRBV6-5 and TRBJ1-2; D is undetermined. The CDR3 spans 11 residues. Germline V CDR1 and CDR2: MNHEY, SVGAGI. V lost 5 bases to trimming and J lost 4 bases, with 5 bases between them. The CDR3 reads CASSEGYGYTF. The CDR3 DNA is TGTGCCAGCAGTGAGGGCTATGGCTACACCTTC.

The CDR3, as DNA: TGTGCCAGCAGGGCTAGCGGGGGGGCCTCCAATGAGCAGTTCTTC. It is translated as CASRASGGASNEQFF. The chain combines TRBV6-2 or TRBV6-3 with TRBJ2-1; 12 bases line up with TRBD2. The trim removed 6 bases at V and 6 bases at J, leaving 6 bases unmatched. This CDR3 has 15 amino acids. CDR1 and CDR2 (germline): MNHEY, SVGEGT.

This clonotype has at least ten counts. The chain carries TRBV30 and TRBJ2-3; D is ambiguous. This CDR3 has 11 residues. Deletions cut 3 bases from V and 3 bases from J, with 4 bases between. Germline V gene lookup returns CDR1 GTSNPN and CDR2 SVGIG (reference sequence). The CDR3 sequence: CAWRVTDTQYF. DNA for the CDR3: TGTGCCTGGAGGGTGACAGATACGCAGTATTTT.

This clonotype was seen more than once but under ten times. The V call is TRBV10-3, the J call TRBJ2-5; D not certain. Trimming stripped 4 bases from V and 5 bases from J, with 14 bases between. CDR3 length: 14 residues. Germline V gives CDR1 ENHRY, CDR2 SYGVKD. The CDR3 reads CAISGGVMGETQYF. The DNA of the CDR3 is TGTGCCATCAGTGGTGGGGTTATGGGGGAGACCCAGTACTTC.

This clonotype has ten or more counts. The chain couples TRBV5-1 to TRBJ2-1; D is undetermined. Looked up from germline, CDR1 is SGHRS and CDR2 is YFSETQ. This CDR3 region has 14 residues. Between the trimmed V and J ends, which lost 0 bases and 8 bases, there was a span of 12 bases. This CDR3 is CASSLAQLPDEQFF. DNA for the CDR3: TGCGCCAGCAGCTTGGCACAGCTGCCGGATGAGCAGTTCTTC.

V usage is TRBV5-1 and J usage is TRBJ2-3, with D perhaps TRBD2 (7 bases). The germline CDR1 and CDR2 sequences are SGHRS and YFSETQ. This CDR3 comprises 18 residues. Trimming stripped 3 bases from V and 0 bases from J, with 20 bases between. The CDR3 DNA follows: TGCGCCAGCAGCTCCGGTGGGGGGGCCTATCCTAGCACAGATACGCAGTATTTT. Its translation: CASSSGGGAYPSTDTQYF.

The chain links TRBV20-1 to TRBJ1-3; D is unresolved. CDR1 and CDR2 (germline): DFQATT, SNEGSKA (reference sequence). V was trimmed by 6 bases and J by 4 bases, leaving 7 bases between them. This CDR3 has 11 residues. For the CDR3, the DNA is TGCAGTGCGGCCGCAGGAAACACCATATATTTT. Its protein product is CSAAAGNTIYF.

This clonotype was counted between two and nine times. This chain links TRBV27 with TRBJ2-3, with D possibly being TRBD2 (6 bases). V lost 6 bases, J lost 3 bases, and 19 bases lay in between. There are 16 residues in the CDR3. CDR1 and CDR2 from the germline V gene are MNHEY and SMNVEV (reference sequence). CDR3 region: CASSRKRPAGTDTQYF. The CDR3 DNA follows: TGTGCCAGCAGCCGGAAACGACCAGCGGGTACAGATACGCAGTATTTT.

This clonotype appeared a few times. The V call is TRBV19, the J call TRBJ1-3, with D unresolved. Trimming shortened V by 3 bases and J by 2 bases, and 2 bases separated the two germline ends. Germline values: CDR1 LNHDA, CDR2 SQIVND (reference sequence). The CDR3 spans 12 residues. CDR3 DNA: TGTGCCAGTAGTATGGCTGGAAACACCATATATTTT. Its translation: CASSMAGNTIYF.

J is TRBJ2-1 and V is TRBV7-3, with TRBD2 identical over 9 bases. Trimming removed 2 bases from V and 4 bases from J; junction bases left unmatched: 6. The CDR3 length is 16 residues. CDR1 and CDR2 from the germline V gene are SGHTA and FQGTGA. The CDR3 region has the DNA TGTGCCAGCAGCTTAGTAGCGGGGGCCGGATACAATGAGCAGTTCTTC. Residues: CASSLVAGAGYNEQFF.

This clonotype was seen repeatedly, ten times or more. V gene TRBV4-3 combines with J gene TRBJ1-1; D is unclear. Trimming removed 1 base at V and 1 base at J, with 10 bases between. CDR3 length: 15 residues. CDR1 is LGHNA, CDR2 YSLEER, per germline. CDR3 amino acids: CASSQVIGSNTEAFF. CDR3 sequence (DNA): TGCGCCAGCAGCCAAGTAATCGGCTCGAACACTGAAGCTTTCTTT.

This clonotype has a count of ten or more. This sequence joins TRBV5-6 and TRBJ2-1, with a possible D match to TRBD1 (6 bases). V dropped 4 bases and J dropped 2 bases, with 16 bases sitting between them. Germline assignment: CDR1 SGHDT and CDR2 YYEEEE. This CDR3 spans 16 amino acids. The chain's CDR3 is CASSQDVGATYNEQFF. The CDR3 coding sequence is TGTGCCAGCAGCCAGGACGTGGGGGCTACCTACAATGAGCAGTTCTTC.

Details on this clonotype: A much larger clone is a single base away; this may be a read error. This chain uses TRBV24-1 with TRBJ1-2, with D perhaps TRBD1 (5 bases). There are 12 residues in the CDR3. Germline-derived CDR1 and CDR2 are KGHDR and SFDVKD. CDR3 region: CATSQDSLGCTF. In nucleotides, the CDR3 is TGTGCCACCAGTCAAGACAGCTTGGGCTGCACCTTC.

This clonotype was detected only a few times. The chain links TRBV7-8 to TRBJ2-3; 14 nucleotides line up with TRBD2. V trimming: 7 bases; J trimming: 5 bases; junction bases outside the gene matches: 8. Germline CDR1 is SGHVS and CDR2 is FQNEAQ. The CDR3 is 16 amino acids. CDR3 residues: CASTRGTSGGLDTQYF. The CDR3 nucleotides are TGTGCCAGCACCCGCGGGACTAGCGGGGGCTTAGATACGCAGTATTTT.

The V gene is TRBV4-2, the J gene TRBJ2-1; 13 nucleotides align to TRBD2. Trimming took 2 bases from V and 7 from J; bases not matched to a gene: 2. CDR1 and CDR2 (germline): LGHNA, YNFKEQ. This CDR3 contains 15 residues. CDR3 sequence reads: CASSQQLAGGNEQFF. The CDR3, as DNA: TGTGCCAGCAGCCAACAACTAGCGGGGGGGAATGAGCAGTTCTTC.

V is TRBV7-3 and J is TRBJ2-7; possible D gene TRBD1, 5 bases. Deletions cut 0 bases from V and 7 bases from J, with 10 bases between. This CDR3 comprises 13 residues. Germline values: CDR1 SGHTA, CDR2 FQGTGA. This CDR3 reads CASSLTGDGEQYF. CDR3 DNA: TGTGCCAGCAGCTTAACAGGGGATGGGGAGCAGTACTTC.

This clonotype was counted ten times or more. The chain uses TRBV28 and TRBJ2-7; D is uncertain. This CDR3 region has 15 residues. Germline V gene data show CDR1 as MDHEN and CDR2 as SYDVKM. Deletions cut 3 bases from V and 6 bases from J, with 18 bases between. CDR3 residues: CASSFPDSPYCEQYF. The CDR3 region has the DNA TGTGCCAGCAGTTTCCCCGATTCCCCCTACTGCGAGCAGTACTTC.